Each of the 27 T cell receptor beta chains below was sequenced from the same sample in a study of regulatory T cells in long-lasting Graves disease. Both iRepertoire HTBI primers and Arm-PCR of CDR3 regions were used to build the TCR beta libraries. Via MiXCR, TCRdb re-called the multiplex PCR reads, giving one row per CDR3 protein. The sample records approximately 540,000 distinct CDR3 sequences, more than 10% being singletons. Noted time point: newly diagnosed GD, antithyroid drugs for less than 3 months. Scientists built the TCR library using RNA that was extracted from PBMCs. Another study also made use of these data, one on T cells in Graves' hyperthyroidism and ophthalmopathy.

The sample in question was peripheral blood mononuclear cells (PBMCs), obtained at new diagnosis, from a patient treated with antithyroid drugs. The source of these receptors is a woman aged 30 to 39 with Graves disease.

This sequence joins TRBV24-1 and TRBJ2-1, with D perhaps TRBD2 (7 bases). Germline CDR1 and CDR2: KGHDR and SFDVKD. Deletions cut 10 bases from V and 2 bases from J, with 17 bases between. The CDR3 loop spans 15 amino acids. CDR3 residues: CATSTVGGPYNEQFF. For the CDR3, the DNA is TGTGCCACTTCGACAGTGGGGGGGCCCTACAATGAGCAGTTCTTC.

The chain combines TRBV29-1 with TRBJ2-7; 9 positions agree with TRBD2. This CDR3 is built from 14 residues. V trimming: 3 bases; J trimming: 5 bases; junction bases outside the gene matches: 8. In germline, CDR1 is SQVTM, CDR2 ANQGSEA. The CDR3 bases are TGCAGCGTTGAGACGGCGGGAGGGCGCGACGAGCAGTACTTC. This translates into CSVETAGGRDEQYF.

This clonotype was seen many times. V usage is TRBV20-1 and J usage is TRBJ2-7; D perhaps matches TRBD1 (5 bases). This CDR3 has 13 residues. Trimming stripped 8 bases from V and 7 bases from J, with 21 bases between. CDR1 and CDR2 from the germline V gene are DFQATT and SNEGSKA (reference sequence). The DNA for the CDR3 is TGCAGTCACCGGCAGGGCCCCCTTGGGGAGCAGTACTTC. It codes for CSHRQGPLGEQYF.

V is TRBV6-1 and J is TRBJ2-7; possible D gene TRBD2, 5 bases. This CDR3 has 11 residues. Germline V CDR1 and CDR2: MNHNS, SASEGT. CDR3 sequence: CAVEGFGEQYF. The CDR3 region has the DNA TGTGCTGTAGAGGGTTTCGGCGAGCAGTACTTC.

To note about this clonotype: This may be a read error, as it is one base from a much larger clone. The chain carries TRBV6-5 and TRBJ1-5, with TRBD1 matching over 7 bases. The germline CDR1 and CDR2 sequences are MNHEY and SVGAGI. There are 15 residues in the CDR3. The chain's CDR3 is CASSYSKGAAQPRHF. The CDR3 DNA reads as TGTGCCAGCAGTTACTCGAAGGGGGCGGCTCAGCCCCGGCATTTT.

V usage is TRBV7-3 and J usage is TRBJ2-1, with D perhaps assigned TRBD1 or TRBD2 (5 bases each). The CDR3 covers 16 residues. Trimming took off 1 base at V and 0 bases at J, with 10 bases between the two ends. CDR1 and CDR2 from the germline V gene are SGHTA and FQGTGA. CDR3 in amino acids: CASSLNGGSSYNEQFF. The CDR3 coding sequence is TGTGCCAGCAGCTTAAATGGGGGTAGCTCCTACAATGAGCAGTTCTTC. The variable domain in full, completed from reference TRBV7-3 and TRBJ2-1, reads GAGVSQTPSNKVTEKGKYVELRCDPISGHTALYWYRQSLGQGPEFLIYFQGTGAADDSGLPNDRFFAVRPEGSVSTLKIQRTERGDSAVYLCASSLNGGSSYNEQFFGPGTRLTVL.

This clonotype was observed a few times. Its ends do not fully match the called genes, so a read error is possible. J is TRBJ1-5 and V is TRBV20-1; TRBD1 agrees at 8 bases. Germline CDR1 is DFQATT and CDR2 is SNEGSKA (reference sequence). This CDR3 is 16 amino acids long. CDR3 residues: CNARDRVQGAFQPQHF. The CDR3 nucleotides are TGCAATGCTAGAGATCGAGTCCAGGGGGCCTTTCAGCCCCAGCATTTT.

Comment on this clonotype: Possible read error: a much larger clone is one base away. CDR3 in amino acids: CASSFIGAGDEQFF. For the CDR3, the DNA is TGTGCCAGCAGTTTTATTGGGGCGGGGGATGAGCAGTTCTTC. This chain joins TRBV28 and TRBJ2-1; 7 nucleotides agree with TRBD2. Per the germline V gene, CDR1 is MDHEN and CDR2 is SYDVKM. This CDR3 region has 14 residues. Unmatched junction bases numbered 7, after V lost 3 bases and J lost 8 bases. Using reference TRBV28 and TRBJ2-1 for the parts outside the CDR3, the full variable domain is DVKVTQSSRYLVKRTGEKVFLECVQDMDHENMFWYRQDPGLGLRLIYFSYDVKMKEKGDIPEGYSVSREKKERFSLILESASTNQTSMYLCASSFIGAGDEQFFGPGTRLTVL.

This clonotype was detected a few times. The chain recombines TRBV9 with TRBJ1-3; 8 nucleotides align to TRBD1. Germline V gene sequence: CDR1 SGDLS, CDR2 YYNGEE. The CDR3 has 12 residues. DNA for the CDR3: TGTGGCCCGACAGGGGAAGGAAACACCATATATTTT. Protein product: CGPTGEGNTIYF.

The DNA for the CDR3 is TGTGCCAGCAGCTTAGATCTGGGGGTTTTAAGGAACACCGGGGAGCTGTTTTTT. This gives the protein CASSLDLGVLRNTGELFF. The V call is TRBV11-3, the J call TRBJ2-2, with D possibly being TRBD1 or TRBD2 (5 bases each). V lost 0 bases and J lost 1, with 15 bases in between. Germline CDR1 reads SGHNT; CDR2 reads YENEEA. The CDR3 extends over 18 amino acids.

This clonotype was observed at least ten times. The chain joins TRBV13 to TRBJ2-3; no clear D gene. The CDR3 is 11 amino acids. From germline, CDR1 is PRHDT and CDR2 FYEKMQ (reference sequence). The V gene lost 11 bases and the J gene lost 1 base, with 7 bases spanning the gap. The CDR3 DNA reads TGTGCCTCCCTTGGCACAGATACGCAGTATTTT. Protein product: CASLGTDTQYF. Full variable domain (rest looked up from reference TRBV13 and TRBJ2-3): AAGVIQSPRHLIKEKRETATLKCYPIPRHDTVYWYQQGPGQDPQFLISFYEKMQSDKGSIPDRFSAQQFSDYHSELNMSSLELGDSALYFCASLGTDTQYFGPGTRLTVL.

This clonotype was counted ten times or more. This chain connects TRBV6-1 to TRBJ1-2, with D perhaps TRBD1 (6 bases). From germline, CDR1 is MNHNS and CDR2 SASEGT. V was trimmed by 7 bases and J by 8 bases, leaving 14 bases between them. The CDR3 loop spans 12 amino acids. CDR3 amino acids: CASTQGGLGYTF. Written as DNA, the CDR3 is TGTGCCAGCACCCAAGGGGGTCTAGGCTACACCTTC.

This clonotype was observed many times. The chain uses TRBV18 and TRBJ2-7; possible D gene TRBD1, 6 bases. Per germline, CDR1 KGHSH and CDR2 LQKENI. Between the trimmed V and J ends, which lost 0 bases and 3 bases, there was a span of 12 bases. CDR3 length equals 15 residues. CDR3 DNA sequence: TGTGCCAGCTCACCACCCAGGGGCTCGGGCTACGAGCAGTACTTC. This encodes CASSPPRGSGYEQYF.

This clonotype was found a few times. The CDR3 DNA follows: TGTGCCGCACAGGGGGGGACTGGGGCCAACGTCCTGACTTTC. It codes for CAAQGGTGANVLTF. V and J are TRBV19 and TRBJ2-6; weak D call: TRBD1 (8 bases). V lost 11 bases to trimming and J lost 2 bases, with 13 bases between them. Germline CDR1 LNHDA, CDR2 SQIVND (reference sequence). The CDR3 is made up of 14 amino acids.

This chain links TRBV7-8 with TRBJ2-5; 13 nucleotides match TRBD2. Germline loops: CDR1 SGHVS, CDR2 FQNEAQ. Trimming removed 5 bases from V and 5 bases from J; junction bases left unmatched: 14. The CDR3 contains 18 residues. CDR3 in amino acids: CASSLGLAGIRFRETQYF. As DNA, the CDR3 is TGTGCCAGCAGCCTGGGACTAGCGGGAATTAGATTTAGGGAGACCCAGTACTTC.

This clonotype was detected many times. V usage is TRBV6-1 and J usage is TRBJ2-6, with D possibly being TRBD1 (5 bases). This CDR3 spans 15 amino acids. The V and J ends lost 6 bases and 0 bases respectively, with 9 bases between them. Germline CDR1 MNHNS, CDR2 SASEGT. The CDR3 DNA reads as TGTGCCAGCAGAATTGACAGCTCTGGGGCCAACGTCCTGACTTTC. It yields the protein CASRIDSSGANVLTF.

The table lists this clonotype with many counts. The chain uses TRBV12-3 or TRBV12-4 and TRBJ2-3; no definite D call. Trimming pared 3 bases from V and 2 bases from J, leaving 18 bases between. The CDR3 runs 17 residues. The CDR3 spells CASSFGPINIDTDTQYF. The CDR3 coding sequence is TGTGCCAGCAGTTTTGGCCCCATTAATATAGACACAGATACGCAGTATTTT.

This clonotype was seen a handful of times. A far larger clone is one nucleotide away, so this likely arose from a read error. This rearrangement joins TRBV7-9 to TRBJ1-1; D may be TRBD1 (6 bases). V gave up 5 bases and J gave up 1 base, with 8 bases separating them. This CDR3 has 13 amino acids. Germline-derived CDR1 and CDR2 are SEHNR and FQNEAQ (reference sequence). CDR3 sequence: CASSKGQNTEAFF. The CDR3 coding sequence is TGTGCCAGCAGCAAGGGACAGAACACTGAAGCTTTCTTT.

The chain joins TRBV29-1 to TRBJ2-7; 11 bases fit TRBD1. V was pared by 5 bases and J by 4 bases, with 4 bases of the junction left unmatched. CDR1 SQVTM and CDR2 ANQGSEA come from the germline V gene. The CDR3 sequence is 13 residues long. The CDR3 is CSVRTGGIYEQYF. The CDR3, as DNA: TGCAGCGTTAGGACAGGGGGCATATACGAGCAGTACTTC.

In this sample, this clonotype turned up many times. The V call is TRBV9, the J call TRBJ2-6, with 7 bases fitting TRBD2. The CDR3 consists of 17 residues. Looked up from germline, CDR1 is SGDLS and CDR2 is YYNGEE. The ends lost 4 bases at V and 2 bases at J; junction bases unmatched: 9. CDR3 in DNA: TGTGCCAGCAGCCCTGGACTAGAGGAACCTGGGGCCAACGTCCTGACTTTC. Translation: CASSPGLEEPGANVLTF. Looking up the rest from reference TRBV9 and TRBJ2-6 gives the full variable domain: DSGVTQTPKHLITATGQRVTLRCSPRSGDLSVYWYQQSLDQGLQFLIQYYNGEERAKGNILERFSAQQFPDLHSELNLSSLELGDSALYFCASSPGLEEPGANVLTFGAGSRLTVL.

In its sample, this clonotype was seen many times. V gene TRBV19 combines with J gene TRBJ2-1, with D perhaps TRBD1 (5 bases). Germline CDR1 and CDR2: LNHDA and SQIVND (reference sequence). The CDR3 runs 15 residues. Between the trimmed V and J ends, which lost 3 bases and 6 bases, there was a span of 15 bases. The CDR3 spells CASSIQGKLGNEQFF. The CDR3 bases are TGTGCCAGTAGTATCCAGGGAAAATTGGGCAATGAGCAGTTCTTC.

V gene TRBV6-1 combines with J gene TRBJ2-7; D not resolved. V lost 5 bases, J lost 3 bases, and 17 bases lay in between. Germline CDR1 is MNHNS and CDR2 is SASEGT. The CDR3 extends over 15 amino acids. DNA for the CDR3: TGTGCCAGCAGTCCCAACTACGTTGGGGACTACGAGCAGTACTTC. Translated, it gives CASSPNYVGDYEQYF.

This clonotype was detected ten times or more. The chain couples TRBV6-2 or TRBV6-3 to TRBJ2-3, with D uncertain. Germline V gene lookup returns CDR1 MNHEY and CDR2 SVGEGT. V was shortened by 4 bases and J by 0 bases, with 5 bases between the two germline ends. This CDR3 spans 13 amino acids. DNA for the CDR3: TGTGCCAGCAGTTGGCACAGCACAGATACGCAGTATTTT. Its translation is CASSWHSTDTQYF.

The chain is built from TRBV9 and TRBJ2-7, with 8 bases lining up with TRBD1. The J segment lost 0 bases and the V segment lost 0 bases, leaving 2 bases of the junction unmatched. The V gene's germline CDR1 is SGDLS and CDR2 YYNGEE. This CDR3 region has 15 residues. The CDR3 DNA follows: TGTGCCAGCAGCGTAGGACAGGGGATCTCCTACGAGCAGTACTTC. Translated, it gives CASSVGQGISYEQYF. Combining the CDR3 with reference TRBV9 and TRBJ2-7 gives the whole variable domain DSGVTQTPKHLITATGQRVTLRCSPRSGDLSVYWYQQSLDQGLQFLIQYYNGEERAKGNILERFSAQQFPDLHSELNLSSLELGDSALYFCASSVGQGISYEQYFGPGTRLTVT.

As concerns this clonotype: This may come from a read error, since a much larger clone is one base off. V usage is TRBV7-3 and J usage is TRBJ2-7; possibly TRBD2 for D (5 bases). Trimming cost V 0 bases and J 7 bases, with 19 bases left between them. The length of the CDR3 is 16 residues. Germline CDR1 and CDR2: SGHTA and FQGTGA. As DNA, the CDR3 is TGTGCCAGCAGCTTAACTTCAGCGGTCTCCTACAATGAGCAGTACTTC. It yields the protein CASSLTSAVSYNEQYF.

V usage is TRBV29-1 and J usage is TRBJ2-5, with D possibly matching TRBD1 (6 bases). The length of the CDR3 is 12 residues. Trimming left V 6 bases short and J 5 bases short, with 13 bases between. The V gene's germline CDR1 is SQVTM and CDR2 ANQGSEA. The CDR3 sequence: CSVVQGTETQYF. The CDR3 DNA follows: TGCAGCGTCGTTCAGGGGACCGAGACCCAGTACTTC.

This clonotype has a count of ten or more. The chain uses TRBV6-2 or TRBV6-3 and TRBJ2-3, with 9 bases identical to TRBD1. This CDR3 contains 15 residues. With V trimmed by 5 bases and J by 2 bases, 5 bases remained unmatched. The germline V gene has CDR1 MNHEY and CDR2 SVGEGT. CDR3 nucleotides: TGTGCCAGCAGTGAAGGGACAGGGCACACAGATACGCAGTATTTT. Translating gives CASSEGTGHTDTQYF.